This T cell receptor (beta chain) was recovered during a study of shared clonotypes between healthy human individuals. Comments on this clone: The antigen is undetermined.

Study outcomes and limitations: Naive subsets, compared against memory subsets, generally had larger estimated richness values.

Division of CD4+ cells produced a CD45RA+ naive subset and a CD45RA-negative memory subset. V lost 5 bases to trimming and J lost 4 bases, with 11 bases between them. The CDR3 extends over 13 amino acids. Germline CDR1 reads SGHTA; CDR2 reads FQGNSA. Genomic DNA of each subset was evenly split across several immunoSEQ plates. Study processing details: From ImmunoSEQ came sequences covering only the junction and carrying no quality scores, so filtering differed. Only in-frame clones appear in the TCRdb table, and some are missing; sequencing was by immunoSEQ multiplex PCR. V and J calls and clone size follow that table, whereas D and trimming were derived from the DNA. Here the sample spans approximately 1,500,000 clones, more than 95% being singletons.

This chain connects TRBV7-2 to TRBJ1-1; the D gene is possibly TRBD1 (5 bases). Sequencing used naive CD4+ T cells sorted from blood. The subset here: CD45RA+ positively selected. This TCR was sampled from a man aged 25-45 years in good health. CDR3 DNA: TGTGCCAGCAGCCCCGACAGACTCACTGAAGCTTTCTTT. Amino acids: CASSPDRLTEAFF.